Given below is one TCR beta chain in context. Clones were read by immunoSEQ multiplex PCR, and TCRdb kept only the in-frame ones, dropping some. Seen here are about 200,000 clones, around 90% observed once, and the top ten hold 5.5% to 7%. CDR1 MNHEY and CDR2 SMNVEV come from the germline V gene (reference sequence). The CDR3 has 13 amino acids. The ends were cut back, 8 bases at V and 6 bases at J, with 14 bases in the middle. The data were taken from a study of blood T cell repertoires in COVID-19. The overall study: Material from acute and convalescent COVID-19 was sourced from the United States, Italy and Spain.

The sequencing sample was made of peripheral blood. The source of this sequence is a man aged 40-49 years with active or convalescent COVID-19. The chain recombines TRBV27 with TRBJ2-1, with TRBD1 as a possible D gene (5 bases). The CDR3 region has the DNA TGTGCCAGCTCAGGGCAGAGAATCAATGAGCAGTTCTTC. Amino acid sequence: CASSGQRINEQFF.